The 28 T cell receptor beta chains below were found in one sample sequenced in a study of T cell responses to AZD1222 COVID-19 vaccine. The protocol was immunoSEQ multiplex PCR, while the TCRdb copy is restricted to in-frame clones and leaves out a portion. The sample yields 100,000 to 150,000 clones, 85% to 90% seen once. This specimen consisted of peripheral blood, obtained on day 0 of AZD1222 vaccination. The origin of the receptors is an adult in good health.

The count of this clone is one. The chain couples TRBV6-5 to TRBJ1-4; D is undetermined. CDR1 and CDR2 (germline): MNHEY, SVGAGI. CDR3 size: 14 residues. V lost 5 bases and J 4 bases, leaving 11 bases between the germline ends. CDR3 residues: CASSNPGFNEKLFF. CDR3 nucleotide sequence: TGTGCCAGCAGTAATCCGGGATTTAATGAAAAACTGTTTTTT.

Only one count was recorded for this clone. The CDR3 DNA sequence: TGTGCCAGCAGCTTCCGACAGGGGGCATCAGTAGACTCACCCCTCCACTTT. Translating gives CASSFRQGASVDSPLHF. V gene TRBV7-2 combines with J gene TRBJ1-6, with 10 bases that match TRBD1. V shed 3 bases, J shed 10 bases, and the junction held 12 bases outside the gene matches. Germline CDR1 and CDR2: SGHTA and FQGNSA. The CDR3 extends over 17 amino acids.

The chain links TRBV4-3 to TRBJ1-1; D is perhaps TRBD1 (5 bases). Germline V CDR1 and CDR2: LGHNA, YSLEER. The CDR3 loop spans 13 amino acids. The V and J ends lost 3 bases and 6 bases respectively, with 11 bases between them. The CDR3 spells CASSQTVGPEAFF. In DNA, the CDR3 is TGCGCCAGCAGCCAGACAGTTGGTCCTGAAGCTTTCTTT.

The chain is built from TRBV29-1 and TRBJ2-1, with D possibly matching TRBD1 (6 bases). V was pared by 1 base and J by 5 bases, with 12 bases between. This CDR3 has 14 amino acids. From germline, CDR1 is SQVTM and CDR2 ANQGSEA. Here the CDR3 reads CSVEGTVENNEQFF. The CDR3 DNA reads as TGCAGCGTTGAAGGGACAGTCGAGAACAATGAGCAGTTCTTC.

The V call is TRBV29-1, the J call TRBJ1-3, with a possible D match to TRBD1 (5 bases). Germline V gives CDR1 SQVTM, CDR2 ANQGSEA. Between the trimmed V and J ends, which lost 7 bases and 5 bases, there was a span of 12 bases. The CDR3 spans 12 residues. The CDR3: CSALGTRNTIYF. Written as DNA, the CDR3 is TGCAGCGCCCTCGGGACCCGAAACACCATATATTTT. Variable domain in full (rest from reference TRBV29-1 and TRBJ1-3): SAVISQKPSRDICQRGTSLTIQCQVDSQVTMMFWYRQQPGQSLTLIATANQGSEATYESGFVIDKFPISRPNLTFSTLTVSNMSPEDSSIYLCSALGTRNTIYFGEGSWLTVV.

V is TRBV7-8 and J is TRBJ2-7; no firm D call. CDR1 SGHVS and CDR2 FQNEAQ come from the germline V gene. The V end was cut by 5 bases, the J end by 4 bases, with 12 bases between. The length of the CDR3 is 13 residues. CDR3 coding DNA: TGTGCCAGCAGCCCCGAAGGGTTGTACGAGCAGTACTTC. This sequence encodes CASSPEGLYEQYF.

This clone has just one count. The V and J genes are TRBV27 and TRBJ2-5; TRBD2 matches at 8 bases. V shed 6 bases and J 0 bases; nucleotides not matched to a gene: 9. The CDR3 runs to 16 residues. Germline values: CDR1 MNHEY, CDR2 SMNVEV (reference sequence). The chain's CDR3 is CASSPESGSNQETQYF. The CDR3 bases are TGTGCCAGCAGCCCCGAGAGCGGGAGTAACCAAGAGACCCAGTACTTC.

The rearrangement links TRBV6-2 or TRBV6-3 to TRBJ1-1, with 8 bases that match TRBD1. The CDR3 sequence is 14 residues long. The germline CDR1 and CDR2 sequences are MNHEY and SVGEGT. Trimming took 5 bases from V and 6 from J; bases not matched to a gene: 8. The CDR3 sequence is CASSATSTGAEAFF. The CDR3 DNA sequence: TGTGCCAGCAGTGCAACTTCGACAGGGGCTGAAGCTTTCTTT.

V is TRBV5-4 and J is TRBJ2-3; tentatively, D is TRBD2 (5 bases). The V gene lost 0 bases and the J gene lost 6 bases, with 14 bases spanning the gap. The CDR3 has 15 residues. Germline CDR1 reads SGHNT; CDR2 reads YYREEE (reference sequence). The CDR3 sequence is CASSLVGEHSDTQYF. The CDR3 DNA follows: TGTGCCAGCAGCTTGGTTGGGGAGCATTCGGATACGCAGTATTTT.

This clone was observed a few times. V usage is TRBV5-1 and J usage is TRBJ2-7; D possibly corresponds to TRBD1 (5 bases). V was cut by 4 bases and J by 2 bases, with 10 bases left in between. This CDR3 region has 13 residues. CDR1 is SGHRS, CDR2 YFSETQ, per germline. CDR3 in DNA: TGCGCCAGCAGCCAGGGATCCCCCTACGAGCAGTACTTC. This translates into CASSQGSPYEQYF.

This rearrangement joins TRBV7-9 to TRBJ2-6, with D hard to call. Germline CDR1 and CDR2: SEHNR and FQNEAQ (reference sequence). The ends were cut back, 5 bases at V and 4 bases at J, with 6 bases in the middle. This CDR3 has 13 residues. The CDR3 loop reads CASSLAGANVLTF. DNA of the CDR3: TGTGCCAGCAGCCTCGCGGGGGCCAACGTCCTGACTTTC.

CDR3: CATSDLSAGTGELFF. In nucleotides, the CDR3 is TGTGCCACCAGTGATTTATCGGCGGGAACCGGGGAGCTGTTTTTT. The chain has TRBV24-1 and TRBJ2-2; TRBD2 might be the D (6 bases). CDR3 length: 15 residues. The germline V and J ends were trimmed by 1 base and 5 bases, with 10 bases remaining between them. Germline V gene data show CDR1 as KGHDR and CDR2 as SFDVKD.

The CDR3 DNA follows: TGTGCCTGGAGTGTAGAGTTACCCTACGAGCAGTACTTC. Protein sequence: CAWSVELPYEQYF. The rearrangement links TRBV30 to TRBJ2-7; unclear D gene. The V end lost 0 bases, the J end lost 2 bases, and 8 bases lay between the germline ends. This CDR3 contains 13 residues. CDR1 and CDR2 from the germline V gene are GTSNPN and SVGIG (reference sequence).

The gene calls are TRBV5-4 and TRBJ2-1; 9 bases line up with TRBD2. There are 15 residues in the CDR3. In germline, CDR1 is SGHNT, CDR2 YYREEE (reference sequence). V shed 4 bases and J 2 bases; nucleotides not matched to a gene: 4. The CDR3 here is CASSPSGAAYNEQFF. DNA of the CDR3: TGTGCCAGCAGCCCTAGCGGGGCGGCCTACAATGAGCAGTTCTTC. The entire variable domain, with the rest obtained from reference TRBV5-4 and TRBJ2-1, is as follows: ETGVTQSPTHLIKTRGQQVTLRCSSQSGHNTVSWYQQALGQGPQFIFQYYREEENGRGNFPPRFSGLQFPNYSSELNVNALELDDSALYLCASSPSGAAYNEQFFGPGTRLTVL.

This clone turned up a few times. The CDR3 here is CASSWGGVGATEAFF. The CDR3 DNA is TGTGCCAGCAGCTGGGGAGGGGTGGGGGCCACTGAAGCTTTCTTT. V and J are TRBV5-5 and TRBJ1-1, with D possibly matching TRBD1 (6 bases). This CDR3 contains 15 residues. Looked up from germline, CDR1 is SGHKS and CDR2 is YYEKEE (reference sequence). Trimming shortened V by 3 bases and J by 4 bases, and 16 bases separated the two germline ends.

The chain employs TRBV10-3 and TRBJ1-1; D is perhaps TRBD1 (6 bases). Germline V lookup: CDR1 ENHRY, CDR2 SYGVKD. The CDR3 runs to 15 residues. Trimming took off 10 bases at V and 2 bases at J, with 20 bases between the two ends. This chain's CDR3 is CASNKGGATNTEAFF. The DNA of the CDR3 is TGTGCCAGCAACAAAGGGGGGGCCACTAACACTGAAGCTTTCTTT.

This chain uses TRBV5-1 with TRBJ1-6; D is unresolved. CDR3 length equals 14 residues. Germline CDR1 is SGHRS and CDR2 is YFSETQ. Trimming pared 0 bases from V and 8 bases from J, leaving 9 bases between. The CDR3 loop reads CASSLVRRDSPLHF. In DNA, the CDR3 is TGCGCCAGCAGCTTGGTTAGGAGAGATTCACCCCTCCACTTT.

The rearrangement joins TRBV30 to TRBJ2-2; tentatively, D is TRBD2 (7 bases). V was shortened by 4 bases and J by 7 bases, with 19 bases between the two germline ends. The CDR3 covers 15 residues. Looked up from germline, CDR1 is GTSNPN and CDR2 is SVGIG (reference sequence). CDR3 in amino acids: CAWKGLGGRFGELFF. CDR3 nucleotide sequence: TGTGCCTGGAAGGGGCTGGGGGGGCGGTTCGGGGAGCTGTTTTTT.

The table lists this clone with a count of one. The chain couples TRBV3-1 (or the pseudogene TRBV3-2) to TRBJ1-5; D perhaps matches TRBD1 (5 bases). Germline CDR1 is LGHDT and CDR2 is YNNKEL (reference sequence). Trimming left V 1 base short and J 4 bases short, with 17 bases between. The CDR3 is 17 residues long. The CDR3 nucleotides are TGTGCCAGCAGCCAAGGGGACGGTAGTATACCAAATCAGCCCCAGCATTTT. Encoded protein: CASSQGDGSIPNQPQHF.

V usage is TRBV6-5 and J usage is TRBJ1-2; 8 bases agree with TRBD1. Germline loops: CDR1 MNHEY, CDR2 SVGAGI. Trimming removed 6 bases from V and 3 bases from J; junction bases left unmatched: 6. The CDR3 is 14 residues long. This CDR3 reads CASSRLQGDYGYTF. DNA for the CDR3: TGTGCCAGCAGCCGACTACAGGGGGACTATGGCTACACCTTC.

The J gene is TRBJ2-7, the V gene TRBV29-1; 8 positions agree with TRBD2. Germline CDR1 is SQVTM and CDR2 is ANQGSEA. CDR3 size: 16 residues. V lost 4 bases, J lost 2 bases, and 13 bases stayed unmatched. CDR3 DNA sequence: TGCAGCGTTGCCGGGGCGGGGGGCCTAGGAACCTACGAGCAGTACTTC. This encodes CSVAGAGGLGTYEQYF.

This chain connects TRBV5-1 to TRBJ2-5; 10 nucleotides line up with TRBD2. The germline V gene encodes CDR1 SGHRS and CDR2 YFSETQ. The ends lost 2 bases at V and 2 bases at J; junction bases unmatched: 18. The CDR3 loop spans 20 amino acids. The CDR3 DNA follows: TGCGCCAGCAGCTTCCTCTACTTTAGCGGGGGGCGAGACCGACAAGAGACCCAGTACTTC. This gives the protein CASSFLYFSGGRDRQETQYF.

CDR3 residues: CASRGRSPNTEAFF. In DNA form, the CDR3 reads TGTGCCAGCAGGGGGCGGTCACCGAACACTGAAGCTTTCTTT. The chain joins TRBV7-2 to TRBJ1-1; D possibly corresponds to TRBD1 (5 bases). The germline V gene encodes CDR1 SGHTA and CDR2 FQGNSA. This CDR3 spans 14 amino acids. The V gene lost 6 bases and the J gene lost 1 base, with 12 bases spanning the gap.

The chain employs TRBV5-1 and TRBJ2-7; D is possibly TRBD1 or TRBD2 (6 bases each). The V end lost 0 bases, the J end lost 0 bases, and 16 bases lay between the germline ends. CDR1 is SGHRS, CDR2 YFSETQ, per germline. CDR3 length: 17 residues. In nucleotides, the CDR3 is TGCGCCAGCAGCTTGGCTTTCGGAGGGGGAGGCTCCTACGAGCAGTACTTC. As protein: CASSLAFGGGGSYEQYF.

The genes are TRBV10-2 and TRBJ1-2, with 7 bases lining up with TRBD1. CDR1 and CDR2 from the germline V gene are WSHSY and SAAADI. The CDR3 runs 14 residues. The junction had 11 bases not matched to a gene; V was cut back by 2 bases and J by 11 bases. In DNA form, the CDR3 reads TGCGCCAGCAGTGAGAGGGGGGGACAGCTAGGGTACACCTTC. This translates into CASSERGGQLGYTF.

The chain has TRBV7-9 and TRBJ1-5, with TRBD1 as a possible D gene (5 bases). The CDR3 consists of 14 residues. Germline V gene sequence: CDR1 SEHNR, CDR2 FQNEAQ (reference sequence). V shed 5 bases and J shed 2 bases, with 10 bases lying between them. CDR3 sequence (DNA): TGTGCCAGCAGCCCGGGGGGGGGCAATCAGCCCCAGCATTTT. Amino acid sequence: CASSPGGGNQPQHF.

The chain joins TRBV7-3 to TRBJ2-1, with D possibly being TRBD2 (5 bases). Trimming left V 5 bases short and J 13 bases short, with 15 bases between. Germline V gene data show CDR1 as SGHTA and CDR2 as FQGTGA. The CDR3 spans 12 residues. CDR3 DNA sequence: TGTGCCAGCAGCCAACCAGAGGGAAACCAGTTCTTC. Its protein is CASSQPEGNQFF.

The gene calls are TRBV7-8 and TRBJ2-2; D is possibly TRBD2 (5 bases). Germline V lookup: CDR1 SGHVS, CDR2 FQNEAQ. V lost 7 bases and J lost 16, with 25 bases in between. This CDR3 region has 14 residues. This chain's CDR3 is CASTLGSIHGDPFF. The CDR3 DNA sequence: TGTGCCAGCACCTTGGGGAGCATTCATGGTGATCCGTTTTTT.